These T cell receptor beta chains were read from a single sample in a study of blood T cell repertoires in COVID-19. Clones were read by immunoSEQ multiplex PCR, and TCRdb kept only the in-frame ones, dropping some. The sample carries 40,000 to 55,000 clones, 65% to 85% recorded once. The sample was peripheral blood. These receptors were obtained from a human donor in a cohort sampled during active COVID-19. Both conserved end residues are trimmed from each CDR3.

J: TRBJ2-7
V: TRBV2
CDR3: ASSEDRAPTEQY

J: TRBJ1-3
V: TRBV12-3/TRBV12-4
CDR3: ASSQAGNTIY

J: TRBJ2-7
V: TRBV30
CDR3: AWSAGLAGVDEQY

J: TRBJ2-1
V: TRBV6-5
CDR3: ASSWTGRYNEQF

J: TRBJ1-4
V: TRBV2
CDR3: ARHNATNEKLF

J: TRBJ1-4
V: TRBV5-1
CDR3: ASSLRQGPDEKLF

J: TRBJ2-7
V: TRBV5-5
CDR3: ASSYLNGREQY

J: TRBJ2-6
V: TRBV4-1
CDR3: ASSQEIPGGTGANVLT

J: TRBJ1-4
V: TRBV7-9
CDR3: ASSLQGSLF

J: TRBJ2-1
V: TRBV19
CDR3: ASRTGLAVGGEQF

J: TRBJ1-6
V: TRBV24-1
CDR3: ATSDGQRNNSPLH

J: TRBJ2-1
V: TRBV28
CDR3: ASRGPGLVNEQF

J: TRBJ2-7
V: TRBV5-1
CDR3: ASSFSSGDSYEQY

J: TRBJ2-7
V: TRBV9
CDR3: ASSRDSGEQY

J: TRBJ2-5
V: TRBV7-2
CDR3: ASSLVARKETQY